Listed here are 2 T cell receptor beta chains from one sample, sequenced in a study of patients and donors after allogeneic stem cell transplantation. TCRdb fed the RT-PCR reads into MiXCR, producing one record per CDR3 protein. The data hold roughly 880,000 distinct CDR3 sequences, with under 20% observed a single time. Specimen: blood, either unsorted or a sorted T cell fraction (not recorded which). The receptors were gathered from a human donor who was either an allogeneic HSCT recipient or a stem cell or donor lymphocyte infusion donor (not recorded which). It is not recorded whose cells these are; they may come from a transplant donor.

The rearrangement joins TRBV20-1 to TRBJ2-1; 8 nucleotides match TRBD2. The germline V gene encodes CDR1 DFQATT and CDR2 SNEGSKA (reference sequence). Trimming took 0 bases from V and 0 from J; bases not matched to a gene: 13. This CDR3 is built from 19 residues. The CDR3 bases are TGCAGTGCTAGAGATCAATCTAAGCGGGAGCCTTTCTCCTACAATGAGCAGTTCTTC. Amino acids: CSARDQSKREPFSYNEQFF.

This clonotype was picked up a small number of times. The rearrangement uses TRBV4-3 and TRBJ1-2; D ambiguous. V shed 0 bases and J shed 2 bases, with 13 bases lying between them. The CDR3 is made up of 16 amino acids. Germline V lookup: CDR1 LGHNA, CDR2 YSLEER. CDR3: CASSQDISAGNYGYTF. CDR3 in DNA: TGCGCCAGCAGCCAAGATATTTCGGCGGGGAACTATGGCTACACCTTC.